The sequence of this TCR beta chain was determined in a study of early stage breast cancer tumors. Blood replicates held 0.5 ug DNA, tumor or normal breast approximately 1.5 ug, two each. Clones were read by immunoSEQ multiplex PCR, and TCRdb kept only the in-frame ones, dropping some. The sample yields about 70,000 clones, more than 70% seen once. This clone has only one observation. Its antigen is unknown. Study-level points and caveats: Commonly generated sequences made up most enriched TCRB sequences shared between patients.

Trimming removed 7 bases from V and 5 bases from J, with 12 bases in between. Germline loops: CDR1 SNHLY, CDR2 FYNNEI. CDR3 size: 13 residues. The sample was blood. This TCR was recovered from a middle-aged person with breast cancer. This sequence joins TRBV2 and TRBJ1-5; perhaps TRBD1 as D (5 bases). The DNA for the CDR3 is TGTGCCAGCAACAGAATGGGGGATCAGCCCCAGCATTTT. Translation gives CASNRMGDQPQHF.